This passage covers 2 T cell receptor beta chains from one sample sequenced in a study of blood T cell repertoires in COVID-19. Clones were sequenced by immunoSEQ multiplex PCR, and TCRdb holds only the in-frame ones, with some missing. Of approximately 46,000 clones in the sample, approximately 86% were seen once. Material: peripheral blood. All receptors derive from a man between 60 and 75 years old with active or convalescent COVID-19.

This chain uses TRBV5-5 with TRBJ2-7; TRBD1 is a possible D gene (5 bases). V shed 5 bases and J shed 6 bases, with 15 bases lying between them. CDR1 and CDR2 from the germline V gene are SGHKS and YYEKEE (reference sequence). This CDR3 has 13 residues. The CDR3 reads CASSLYRTGEQYF. CDR3 coding DNA: TGTGCCAGCAGTTTATACCGTACAGGCGAGCAGTACTTC.

The V call is TRBV30, the J call TRBJ1-6, with D possibly matching TRBD1 (5 bases). The germline gives CDR1 GTSNPN, CDR2 SVGIG (reference sequence). CDR3 size: 15 residues. Trimming stripped 5 bases from V and 10 bases from J, with 21 bases between. The CDR3 is CAWGGFPGRRSPLHF. The CDR3 DNA reads TGTGCCTGGGGTGGATTCCCAGGGCGCCGGTCACCCCTCCACTTT.